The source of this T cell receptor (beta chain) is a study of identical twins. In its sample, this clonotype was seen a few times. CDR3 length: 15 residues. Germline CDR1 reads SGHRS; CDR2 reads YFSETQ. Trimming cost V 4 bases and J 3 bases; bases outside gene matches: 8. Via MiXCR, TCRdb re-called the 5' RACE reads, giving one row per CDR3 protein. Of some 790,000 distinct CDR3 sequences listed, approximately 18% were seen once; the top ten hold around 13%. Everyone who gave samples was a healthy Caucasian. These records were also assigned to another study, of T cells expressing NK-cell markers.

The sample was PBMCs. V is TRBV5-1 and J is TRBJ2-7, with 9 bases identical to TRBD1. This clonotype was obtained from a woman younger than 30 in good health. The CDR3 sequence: CASSRPGQGNYEQYF. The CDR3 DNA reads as TGCGCCAGCAGCCGACCGGGACAGGGAAACTACGAGCAGTACTTC.